These 20 T cell receptor beta chains were all obtained from the same sample, sequenced in a study of shared clonotypes between healthy human individuals (dated by TCRdb to 2018 to 2021). The library was prepared using the immunoSEQ multiplex PCR assay. Imported from immuneACCESS, the table was reduced by TCRdb to in-frame sequences with V and J called. These copies leave out some clones; in studies compared against another copy, an unresolved V gene accounts for under half, and the cause of the remainder is not known. This sample lists more than 2,000,000 clones; approximately 92% were detected once. The ten largest clones take up 0.14% of the sample. Specimen: naive CD4+ T cells sorted from blood. This sample's cell subset or site label indicates: CD45RA+ positively selected. These receptor sequences come from a man between 18 and 29 years old in good health.

This chain connects TRBV11-2 to TRBJ2-7; possibly TRBD1 for D (5 bases). Trimming removed 1 base at V and 3 bases at J, with 19 bases between. Germline CDR1 and CDR2: SGHAT and FQNNGV. The CDR3 has 17 residues. CDR3 sequence reads: CASSLGLQDPLLYEQYF. CDR3 nucleotides: TGTGCCAGCAGCTTAGGTCTACAGGACCCTCTTCTCTACGAGCAGTACTTC.

The chain combines TRBV30 with TRBJ1-5; weak D call: TRBD1 (6 bases). With 1 base removed from V and 6 bases from J, the gap between germline ends came to 10 bases. CDR1 is GTSNPN and CDR2 is SVGIG in the germline V gene (reference sequence). CDR3 length: 13 residues. DNA for the CDR3: TGTGCCTGGAGTGCACAGGGTGGTCAGCCCCAGCATTTT. Encoded protein: CAWSAQGGQPQHF.

This clone appeared a few times. The chain recombines TRBV19 with TRBJ1-3; 7 bases match TRBD1. This CDR3 comprises 13 residues. With 9 bases clipped from V and 8 bases from J, the junction kept 10 bases outside the gene matches. Germline V lookup: CDR1 LNHDA, CDR2 SQIVND (reference sequence). DNA of the CDR3: TGTGCCAGCCAGGGGGTCCCCACGGACACCATATATTTT. Amino acids: CASQGVPTDTIYF. The complete variable domain, with remaining parts taken from reference TRBV19 and TRBJ1-3, reads DGGITQSPKYLFRKEGQNVTLSCEQNLNHDAMYWYRQDPGQGLRLIYYSQIVNDFQKGDIAEGYSVSREKKESFPLTVTSAQKNPTAFYLCASQGVPTDTIYFGEGSWLTVV.

The sample holds a few counts of this clone. The chain links TRBV7-6 to TRBJ1-2, with D perhaps matching TRBD1 (5 bases). The CDR3 has 13 residues. Deletions cut 5 bases from V and 4 bases from J, with 11 bases between. The germline V gene has CDR1 SGHVS and CDR2 FNYEAQ. The CDR3 nucleotides read TGTGCCAGCAGCCCGCCGGGACTCTATGGCTACACCTTC. Protein product: CASSPPGLYGYTF.

J is TRBJ2-2 and V is TRBV2, with D uncertain. CDR3 length: 12 amino acids. CDR1 SNHLY and CDR2 FYNNEI come from the germline V gene. V was shortened by 1 base and J by 9 bases, with 6 bases between the two germline ends. The CDR3 bases are TGTGCCAGCAGTGAAGGGATCTGGGAGCTGTTTTTT. This gives the protein CASSEGIWELFF.

The chain recombines TRBV5-1 with TRBJ2-2, with D perhaps matching TRBD1 (6 bases). There are 15 residues in the CDR3. The ends were cut back, 1 base at V and 3 bases at J, with 10 bases in the middle. The germline V gene has CDR1 SGHRS and CDR2 YFSETQ. For the CDR3, the DNA is TGCGCCAGCAGCTTGAACAGGGCGGACACCGGGGAGCTGTTTTTT. Residues: CASSLNRADTGELFF.

The chain has TRBV28 and TRBJ1-3; D unclear. Trimming stripped 7 bases from V and 8 bases from J, with 12 bases between. Germline CDR1 is MDHEN and CDR2 is SYDVKM. CDR3 size: 12 residues. The CDR3 coding sequence is TGTGCCAGCACCCAAGCACGCGACACCATATATTTT. Translating it yields CASTQARDTIYF.

For this clone: This specimen includes other DNA sequences encoding the same CDR3. The rearrangement links TRBV2 to TRBJ2-1; D is unclear. Trimming left V 4 bases short and J 6 bases short, with 4 bases between. In germline, CDR1 is SNHLY, CDR2 FYNNEI. The CDR3 is 11 amino acids. This chain's CDR3 is CASSASNEQFF. CDR3 in DNA: TGTGCCAGCAGTGCATCCAATGAGCAGTTCTTC.

The V call is TRBV9, the J call TRBJ2-1, with D maybe TRBD1 (5 bases). Germline V gene data show CDR1 as SGDLS and CDR2 as YYNGEE. This CDR3 has 16 amino acids. With 0 bases removed from V and 9 bases from J, the gap between germline ends came to 19 bases. CDR3 nucleotide sequence: TGTGCCAGCAGCGTAGATGGGGCTAGTGGGATCGGTGAGCAGTTCTTC. It yields the protein CASSVDGASGIGEQFF.

The chain couples TRBV29-1 to TRBJ1-4; 9 bases fit TRBD1. The CDR3 covers 15 residues. Trimming cost V 7 bases and J 0 bases; bases outside gene matches: 6. Germline V gives CDR1 SQVTM, CDR2 ANQGSEA. This CDR3 reads CSAMRTGATNEKLFF. The CDR3 coding sequence is TGCAGCGCGATGCGGACAGGGGCAACTAATGAAAAACTGTTTTTT.

This clone has only a few counts. The V and J genes are TRBV10-1 and TRBJ2-7; 8 bases are shared with TRBD1. Per germline, CDR1 WNHNN and CDR2 SYGVQD (reference sequence). The CDR3 runs 13 residues. The trim removed 6 bases at V and 6 bases at J, leaving 7 bases unmatched. CDR3 sequence (DNA): TGCGCCAGCAGAGGGTTACAGGGGGTCGAGCAGTACTTC. It yields the protein CASRGLQGVEQYF.

J is TRBJ2-1 and V is TRBV7-2, with unresolved D. V lost 1 base and J 9 bases, leaving 10 bases between the germline ends. In germline, CDR1 is SGHTA, CDR2 FQGNSA. The CDR3 totals 13 residues. DNA of the CDR3: TGTGCCAGCAGCTTAGTCGGGTCGGTTGAGCAGTTCTTC. Its translation: CASSLVGSVEQFF.

CDR3 sequence: CASSPDPSGANVLTF. DNA of the CDR3: TGTGCCAGCAGCCCCGACCCTTCTGGGGCCAACGTCCTGACTTTC. J is TRBJ2-6 and V is TRBV6-5; no clear D gene. Germline V gives CDR1 MNHEY, CDR2 SVGAGI. There are 15 residues in the CDR3. The V end lost 6 bases, the J end lost 1 base, and 10 bases lay between the germline ends.

This clone was observed a handful of times. The V and J genes are TRBV19 and TRBJ1-2; 9 nucleotides align to TRBD1. The CDR3 is 15 residues long. J was trimmed by 4 bases and V by 9 bases; bases with no gene match: 12. Germline loops: CDR1 LNHDA, CDR2 SQIVND (reference sequence). The CDR3 DNA is TGTGCCAGCTGGGACAGGGCCTCTGTCAGCTATGGCTACACCTTC. It encodes CASWDRASVSYGYTF.

J is TRBJ1-2 and V is TRBV5-1, with a possible D match to TRBD1 (5 bases). CDR1 and CDR2 (germline): SGHRS, YFSETQ. CDR3 length: 14 residues. The V end lost 4 bases, the J end lost 6 bases, and 16 bases lay between the germline ends. DNA for the CDR3: TGCGCCAGCAGCCCGGGGGATGAAGGGCATGGCTACACCTTC. Translated, it gives CASSPGDEGHGYTF. Using reference TRBV5-1 and TRBJ1-2 for the parts outside the CDR3, the full variable domain is KAGVTQTPRYLIKTRGQQVTLSCSPISGHRSVSWYQQTPGQGLQFLFEYFSETQRNKGNFPGRFSGRQFSNSRSEMNVSTLELGDSALYLCASSPGDEGHGYTFGSGTRLTVV.

In this sample, this clone turned up once. The chain joins TRBV27 to TRBJ1-2; 7 positions agree with TRBD1. The CDR3 spans 14 residues. V gave up 5 bases and J gave up 0 bases; unmatched junction bases: 3. The germline V gene has CDR1 MNHEY and CDR2 SMNVEV (reference sequence). CDR3: CASSEQGPNYGYTF. CDR3 bases: TGTGCCAGCAGTGAACAGGGGCCTAACTATGGCTACACCTTC.

This clone was detected once. CDR3 sequence: CASSSQTGGSYEQYF. As DNA, the CDR3 is TGTGCCAGCAGCTCACAGACAGGGGGCTCCTACGAGCAGTACTTC. The chain combines TRBV7-9 with TRBJ2-7; 9 bases line up with TRBD1. Germline V CDR1 and CDR2: SEHNR, FQNEAQ (reference sequence). The CDR3 is made up of 15 amino acids. Unmatched junction bases numbered 4, after V lost 4 bases and J lost 0 bases.

V gene TRBV9 combines with J gene TRBJ2-5; D perhaps matches TRBD2 (6 bases). CDR1 is SGDLS, CDR2 YYNGEE, per germline. V was trimmed by 4 bases and J by 2 bases, leaving 12 bases between them. The CDR3 is made up of 14 amino acids. DNA for the CDR3: TGTGCCAGCAGCATCGGGGGTCTACAAGAGACCCAGTACTTC. Translation gives CASSIGGLQETQYF.

The V and J genes are TRBV5-3 and TRBJ1-5; weak D call: TRBD1 (5 bases). TRBV5-3 is noted as an ORF with a role that remains uncertain. This CDR3 contains 20 residues. Trimming took off 0 bases at V and 4 bases at J, with 26 bases between the two ends. CDR3 sequence: CARSLASLETDDEGNQPQHF. Here the CDR3 DNA reads TGTGCCAGAAGCTTGGCATCTTTGGAGACAGACGACGAGGGAAATCAGCCCCAGCATTTT.

CDR3 protein: CASSLARTGHQPQHF. The CDR3 nucleotides read TGTGCCAGCAGCTTAGCGAGGACAGGGCATCAGCCCCAGCATTTT. The chain uses TRBV7-2 and TRBJ1-5; TRBD1 agrees at 8 bases. CDR1 SGHTA and CDR2 FQGNSA come from the germline V gene. This CDR3 is built from 15 residues. With V trimmed by 0 bases and J by 5 bases, 3 bases remained unmatched.